The entry below gives a single TCR beta chain sequence along with its context. Sequenced by immunoSEQ multiplex PCR; TCRdb stores in-frame clones only, minus some. The sample holds fewer than 850,000 clones, 60% to 80% seen once. V shed 1 base and J shed 2 bases, with 4 bases lying between them. This CDR3 is built from 13 residues. Looked up from germline, CDR1 is LNHDA and CDR2 is SQIVND (reference sequence). The source of the sample is a study of shared clonotypes between healthy human individuals. The sample consisted of memory CD4+ T cells sorted from blood. Stated subset: CD45RA-negative fraction. This chain links TRBV19 with TRBJ2-3; D unresolved. The source is a woman between 25 and 40 years old in good health. Here the CDR3 reads CASSIALTDTQYF. CDR3 coding DNA: TGTGCCAGTAGTATAGCCCTCACAGATACGCAGTATTTT.